The 23 T cell receptor beta chains below come from one sample, sequenced in a study of blood T cell repertoires in COVID-19. Profiling relied on immunoSEQ multiplex PCR, and the TCRdb table lists in-frame clones only, not all of them. The sample holds roughly 52,000 clones, roughly 85% seen once. What was sequenced was peripheral blood. All receptors come from a human donor in a cohort sampled during active COVID-19.

The CDR3 nucleotides read TGCGCCAGCAGTGAAGCGGGAGACGAGCAGTACTTC. It translates to CASSEAGDEQYF. The chain couples TRBV10-1 to TRBJ2-7; 8 bases are a match to TRBD2. This CDR3 contains 12 residues. The J segment lost 5 bases and the V segment lost 3 bases, leaving 0 bases of the junction unmatched. Germline V lookup: CDR1 WNHNN, CDR2 SYGVQD (reference sequence).

The V and J genes are TRBV19 and TRBJ2-3; D is ambiguous. Germline V gene data show CDR1 as LNHDA and CDR2 as SQIVND (reference sequence). The V end lost 6 bases, the J end lost 2 bases, and 6 bases lay between the germline ends. The CDR3 has 12 residues. The CDR3 region has the DNA TGTGCCAGTAGCCCTAACACAGATACGCAGTATTTT. Its protein is CASSPNTDTQYF. The variable domain in full, completed from reference TRBV19 and TRBJ2-3, reads DGGITQSPKYLFRKEGQNVTLSCEQNLNHDAMYWYRQDPGQGLRLIYYSQIVNDFQKGDIAEGYSVSREKKESFPLTVTSAQKNPTAFYLCASSPNTDTQYFGPGTRLTVL.

This clone was recorded once. The CDR3 region has the DNA TGTGCCAGCTCACCAGCGGGGGGCGCAGATACGCAGTATTTT. Residues: CASSPAGGADTQYF. This chain uses TRBV18 with TRBJ2-3; 8 bases match TRBD2. The CDR3 contains 14 residues. V shed 2 bases, J shed 4 bases, and the junction held 2 bases outside the gene matches. Germline V gene sequence: CDR1 KGHSH, CDR2 LQKENI.

The gene calls are TRBV7-9 and TRBJ2-6; 7 bases are shared with TRBD1. J gave up 0 bases and V 6 bases, and 5 bases lay outside the gene matches. Germline CDR1 reads SEHNR; CDR2 reads FQNEAQ (reference sequence). The CDR3 is 16 residues long. This CDR3 is CASSPTGPSGANVLTF. In DNA form, the CDR3 reads TGTGCCAGCAGTCCGACAGGGCCCTCTGGGGCCAACGTCCTGACTTTC.

J is TRBJ2-3 and V is TRBV9; D is possibly TRBD2 (5 bases). V shed 0 bases and J shed 0 bases, with 11 bases lying between them. The CDR3 has 16 amino acids. Germline lookup yields CDR1 SGDLS and CDR2 YYNGEE. The CDR3 loop is CASSVEGSASTDTQYF. The CDR3, as DNA: TGTGCCAGCAGCGTAGAGGGTAGCGCCAGCACAGATACGCAGTATTTT.

V is TRBV5-4 and J is TRBJ2-7, with TRBD2 matching 7 bases. The germline CDR1 and CDR2 sequences are SGHNT and YYREEE (reference sequence). The CDR3 is 13 residues long. With V trimmed by 4 bases and J by 1 base, 2 bases remained unmatched. CDR3 in DNA: TGTGCCAGCAGCGTGGGACTATCCTACGAGCAGTACTTC. It yields the protein CASSVGLSYEQYF.

This clone was detected only a few times. This sequence joins TRBV4-3 and TRBJ1-2; possible D gene TRBD1, 6 bases. V lost 0 bases and J lost 7, with 27 bases in between. Germline V gene sequence: CDR1 LGHNA, CDR2 YSLEER. The CDR3 covers 19 residues. CDR3 sequence (DNA): TGCGCCAGCAGCCAAGATCTTACAGGGTCGTCGTTCTTTGGGCCTGGCTACACCTTC. Amino acid sequence: CASSQDLTGSSFFGPGYTF.

Here the CDR3 reads CASSQVPLVDEQFF. DNA for the CDR3: TGTGCCAGCAGCCAAGTCCCCCTTGTTGATGAGCAGTTCTTC. The chain has TRBV3-1 (or the pseudogene TRBV3-2) and TRBJ2-1; D unresolved. With 1 base removed from V and 8 bases from J, the gap between germline ends came to 12 bases. Germline-derived CDR1 and CDR2 are LGHDT and YNNKEL (reference sequence). The CDR3 sequence is 14 residues long.

The chain has TRBV7-2 and TRBJ2-2; TRBD2 might be the D (6 bases). Trimming removed 5 bases at V and 2 bases at J, with 12 bases between. In germline, CDR1 is SGHTA, CDR2 FQGNSA. CDR3 length: 15 amino acids. CDR3 sequence: CASSAKGLNTGELFF. The CDR3, as DNA: TGTGCCAGCAGCGCCAAGGGACTCAACACCGGGGAGCTGTTTTTT. The full variable domain, rest sourced from reference TRBV7-2 and TRBJ2-2, is GAGVSQSPSNKVTEKGKDVELRCDPISGHTALYWYRQSLGQGLEFLIYFQGNSAPDKSGLPSDRFSAERTGGSVSTLTIQRTQQEDSAVYLCASSAKGLNTGELFFGEGSRLTVL.

This clone was recorded only once. The gene calls are TRBV7-2 and TRBJ1-2; 7 bases are shared with TRBD1. V was pared by 2 bases and J by 4 bases, with 4 bases of the junction left unmatched. The CDR3 is 14 residues long. Germline V gene sequence: CDR1 SGHTA, CDR2 FQGNSA. As DNA, the CDR3 is TGTGCCAGCAGCTTAACAGGGGCGACCTATGGCTACACCTTC. Residues: CASSLTGATYGYTF.

The rearrangement joins TRBV5-1 to TRBJ2-1; 9 positions agree with TRBD1. Per germline, CDR1 SGHRS and CDR2 YFSETQ. Losses at the gene ends were 4 bases for V and 2 bases for J; bases not matched to a gene: 4. There are 15 residues in the CDR3. The DNA for the CDR3 is TGCGCCAGCAGCCAACAGGGGGCAACCTACAATGAGCAGTTCTTC. This sequence encodes CASSQQGATYNEQFF.

This chain uses TRBV10-1 with TRBJ2-5; 10 bases are a match to TRBD1. The germline gives CDR1 WNHNN, CDR2 SYGVQD (reference sequence). With 5 bases clipped from V and 10 bases from J, the junction kept 4 bases outside the gene matches. CDR3 length: 12 residues. This CDR3 reads CASSTDRGDQYF. CDR3 nucleotides: TGCGCCAGCAGTACGGACAGGGGGGACCAGTACTTC.

The chain carries TRBV27 and TRBJ2-5; 9 bases match TRBD2. The J segment lost 5 bases and the V segment lost 5 bases, leaving 6 bases of the junction unmatched. Germline lookup yields CDR1 MNHEY and CDR2 SMNVEV (reference sequence). The CDR3 contains 14 residues. The CDR3 DNA sequence: TGTGCCAGCAGTCTGACTAGCGGAGTGGAGACCCAGTACTTC. It codes for CASSLTSGVETQYF.

This chain joins TRBV7-8 and TRBJ2-7; TRBD2 might be the D (5 bases). CDR3 length equals 13 residues. Trimming removed 2 bases from V and 5 bases from J, with 10 bases in between. The germline gives CDR1 SGHVS, CDR2 FQNEAQ. The CDR3 loop is CASSLSDGDEQYF. The CDR3 nucleotides are TGTGCCAGCAGCTTATCGGACGGGGACGAGCAGTACTTC.

The chain links TRBV19 to TRBJ1-2; D call uncertain. The germline V gene has CDR1 LNHDA and CDR2 SQIVND (reference sequence). Trimming removed 5 bases from V and 1 base from J, with 8 bases in between. The CDR3 is 13 amino acids. The CDR3 is CASSPGINYGYTF. The CDR3 DNA sequence: TGTGCCAGTAGTCCGGGAATTAACTATGGCTACACCTTC. The whole variable domain, filled in from reference TRBV19 and TRBJ1-2, reads DGGITQSPKYLFRKEGQNVTLSCEQNLNHDAMYWYRQDPGQGLRLIYYSQIVNDFQKGDIAEGYSVSREKKESFPLTVTSAQKNPTAFYLCASSPGINYGYTFGSGTRLTVV.

This clone was found a few times. The chain employs TRBV15 and TRBJ2-7; 9 bases fit TRBD2. The germline V gene encodes CDR1 LNHNV and CDR2 YYDKDF (reference sequence). Trimming at V came to 9 bases and at J to 5 bases, leaving 11 bases not matched to a gene. The length of the CDR3 is 14 residues. The chain's CDR3 is CATSRREGRDEQYF. The CDR3 bases are TGTGCCACTTCCCGGCGGGAGGGCCGCGACGAGCAGTACTTC.

As for this clone: Compared with germline, one end of the junction differs, possibly owing to a read error. The gene calls are TRBV29-1 and TRBJ2-2, with 7 bases aligning to TRBD2. The CDR3 is 14 residues long. Germline values: CDR1 SQVTM, CDR2 ANQGSEA. CDR3 bases: TGCAGCGTTGAAAGCACGGGAGGACACCGGGGAGCTGTTTTT. Its translation is CSVESTGGHRGAVF.

The CDR3 sequence: CASSASPPGANEKLFF. The CDR3, as DNA: TGTGCCAGCAGTGCAAGCCCCCCAGGGGCTAATGAAAAACTGTTTTTT. The chain carries TRBV2 and TRBJ1-4; D might be TRBD1 (6 bases). This CDR3 comprises 16 residues. The V end lost 4 bases, the J end lost 3 bases, and 15 bases lay between the germline ends. Germline V gene sequence: CDR1 SNHLY, CDR2 FYNNEI.

The chain couples TRBV2 to TRBJ2-1; the D is unclear. Germline lookup yields CDR1 SNHLY and CDR2 FYNNEI. This CDR3 contains 11 residues. The V gene lost 4 bases and the J gene lost 7 bases, with 5 bases spanning the gap. The CDR3 reads CASSAVNEQFF. As DNA, the CDR3 is TGTGCCAGCAGTGCTGTAAATGAGCAGTTCTTC.

The chain joins TRBV6-2 or TRBV6-3 to TRBJ1-2; the match to TRBD1 covers 8 bases. The germline V gene encodes CDR1 MNHEY and CDR2 SVGEGT. The ends lost 4 bases at V and 7 bases at J; junction bases unmatched: 11. The CDR3 covers 15 residues. The CDR3 coding sequence is TGTGCCAGCAGTTCCGTTCAGGGGGCGCACATTGGCTACACCTTC. Its protein is CASSSVQGAHIGYTF.

This chain joins TRBV19 and TRBJ2-7; 10 nucleotides align to TRBD2. Looked up from germline, CDR1 is LNHDA and CDR2 is SQIVND (reference sequence). The CDR3 is 15 residues long. Trimming took 5 bases from V and 3 from J; bases not matched to a gene: 7. CDR3 DNA sequence: TGTGCCAGTAGTTGGGGGACTAGCGATTTCTACGAGCAGTACTTC. Translation: CASSWGTSDFYEQYF.

The V and J genes are TRBV3-1 (or the pseudogene TRBV3-2) and TRBJ2-5; TRBD1 matches 7 bases. The CDR3 length is 14 residues. Germline values: CDR1 LGHDT, CDR2 YNNKEL (reference sequence). V was pared by 5 bases and J by 2 bases, with 5 bases of the junction left unmatched. The CDR3 DNA reads as TGTGCCAGCAGCGACAGGGACAGTCAAGAGACCCAGTACTTC. This gives the protein CASSDRDSQETQYF.

J is TRBJ2-1 and V is TRBV18; 7 bases fit TRBD2. CDR1 and CDR2 (germline): KGHSH, LQKENI. CDR3 length: 14 residues. Trimming at V came to 6 bases and at J to 5 bases, leaving 7 bases not matched to a gene. CDR3 loop: CASSMTSWDNEQFF. DNA of the CDR3: TGTGCCAGCTCGATGACTAGCTGGGACAATGAGCAGTTCTTC.